Each of the 12 T cell receptor beta chains below was sequenced from the same sample in a study of response to subunit inactivated influenza vaccine. TCRdb reprocessed the RT-PCR reads via MiXCR and lists one record per CDR3 protein. The table includes more than 500,000 distinct CDR3 sequences, about 11% detected once. The sample also formed part of further work on T cells expressing NK-cell markers. That study adds: 5'RACE template switching with UMIs produced the TCR beta cDNA.

The source was PBMCs from blood, collected on the day of vaccination. The receptors shown here come from a man in his fifties who received an inactivated influenza vaccine.

The chain recombines TRBV7-9 with TRBJ2-3; maybe TRBD1 (6 bases). Trimming took off 5 bases at V and 7 bases at J, with 16 bases between the two ends. Germline V CDR1 and CDR2: SEHNR, FQNEAQ (reference sequence). CDR3 length: 14 amino acids. The CDR3 region is CASSPLDDRNTQYF. The CDR3 coding sequence is TGTGCCAGCAGCCCCCTAGACGACAGGAATACGCAGTATTTT.

V usage is TRBV12-3 or TRBV12-4 and J usage is TRBJ2-3; D tentatively fits TRBD1 or TRBD2 (5 bases each). Trimming took 3 bases from V and 2 from J, leaving 12 bases between them. CDR3 length: 15 residues. The CDR3 here is CASSFSGSTTDTQYF. CDR3 DNA sequence: TGTGCCAGCAGTTTTTCAGGGAGCACCACAGATACGCAGTATTTT.

This clonotype has ten or more counts. The rearrangement links TRBV5-1 to TRBJ2-7; D unresolved. The CDR3 runs to 11 residues. Deletions cut 3 bases from V and 3 bases from J, with 4 bases between. Per germline, CDR1 SGHRS and CDR2 YFSETQ. The CDR3 loop is CASSYDYEQYF. DNA for the CDR3: TGCGCCAGCAGCTACGACTACGAGCAGTACTTC.

The rearrangement joins TRBV4-2 to TRBJ2-1; 7 bases match TRBD2. The germline gives CDR1 LGHNA, CDR2 YNFKEQ. CDR3 size: 19 residues. V shed 0 bases, J shed 1 base, and the junction held 12 bases outside the gene matches. The CDR3 loop is CASSQDLWPSGASYNEQFF. The CDR3 DNA is TGTGCCAGCAGCCAAGATCTTTGGCCTAGCGGCGCGTCCTACAATGAGCAGTTCTTC.

This clonotype came up many times. V usage is TRBV11-1 and J usage is TRBJ1-1, with D unresolved. V lost 2 bases, J lost 1 base, and 23 bases lay in between. CDR3 length equals 19 residues. Germline V gene data show CDR1 as SGHAT and CDR2 as FQDESV (reference sequence). The CDR3 sequence is CASSLWVRNISVRNTEAFF. Here the CDR3 DNA reads TGTGCCAGCAGCTTATGGGTCCGTAACATAAGTGTAAGGAACACTGAAGCTTTCTTT.

CDR3: CATSSGAATGVFYNEQFF. The CDR3 nucleotides read TGTGCCACCAGCAGCGGGGCCGCCACGGGGGTCTTCTACAATGAGCAGTTCTTC. The chain joins TRBV15 to TRBJ2-1, with a tentative D call TRBD2 (6 bases). The CDR3 covers 18 residues. Per the germline V gene, CDR1 is LNHNV and CDR2 is YYDKDF (reference sequence). Trimming took off 3 bases at V and 3 bases at J, with 21 bases between the two ends.

This clonotype was observed a handful of times. This sequence joins TRBV20-1 and TRBJ2-7, with D possibly called TRBD1 or TRBD2 (5 bases each). Germline V gene lookup returns CDR1 DFQATT and CDR2 SNEGSKA (reference sequence). V was shortened by 3 bases and J by 8 bases, with 17 bases between the two germline ends. This CDR3 has 13 residues. DNA for the CDR3: TGCAGTGCTAGTGAGGGGCCTACTCGGCAGCAGTACTTC. This translates into CSASEGPTRQQYF.

The chain employs TRBV5-1 and TRBJ2-7, with D perhaps assigned TRBD1 or TRBD2 (5 bases each). The CDR3 is 16 amino acids. V was pared by 4 bases and J by 3 bases, with 20 bases between. Per germline, CDR1 SGHRS and CDR2 YFSETQ. The CDR3 protein is CASSVDLPWGIYEQYF. DNA of the CDR3: TGCGCCAGCAGCGTCGACTTACCCTGGGGGATCTACGAGCAGTACTTC. The variable domain in full, with the rest retrieved from reference TRBV5-1 and TRBJ2-7, is KAGVTQTPRYLIKTRGQQVTLSCSPISGHRSVSWYQQTPGQGLQFLFEYFSETQRNKGNFPGRFSGRQFSNSRSEMNVSTLELGDSALYLCASSVDLPWGIYEQYFGPGTRLTVT.

This clonotype was counted only a few times. CDR3 in DNA: TGTGCCAGCAGCTTAGCGGGAGAATTGGAGACCCAGTACTTC. Its protein is CASSLAGELETQYF. J is TRBJ2-5 and V is TRBV7-9, with D tentatively TRBD2 (5 bases). Germline loops: CDR1 SEHNR, CDR2 FQNEAQ (reference sequence). Trimming shortened V by 0 bases and J by 5 bases, and 10 bases separated the two germline ends. The CDR3 spans 14 residues.

This clonotype was detected only a few times. The rearrangement links TRBV20-1 to TRBJ1-1; D not resolved. The V gene lost 5 bases and the J gene lost 6 bases, with 13 bases spanning the gap. Germline loops: CDR1 DFQATT, CDR2 SNEGSKA (reference sequence). The CDR3 length is 12 residues. In nucleotides, the CDR3 is TGCAGTGCTTCCCCTCTTGCCGCTGAAGCTTTCTTT. This sequence encodes CSASPLAAEAFF.

This chain joins TRBV29-1 and TRBJ2-1, with 7 nucleotides matching TRBD1. Per the germline V gene, CDR1 is SQVTM and CDR2 is ANQGSEA. The CDR3 runs to 9 residues. The CDR3 loop is CRGTDEQFF. The CDR3 nucleotides are TGCAGGGGGACAGATGAGCAGTTCTTC.

This clonotype has just a few counts. V gene TRBV15 combines with J gene TRBJ1-2, with no clear D. This CDR3 is 15 amino acids long. V was shortened by 3 bases and J by 3 bases, with 14 bases between the two germline ends. CDR1 is LNHNV, CDR2 YYDKDF, per germline (reference sequence). This CDR3 reads CATSRSLGSDYGYTF. The CDR3 nucleotides are TGTGCCACCAGCAGGTCCTTGGGCTCCGACTATGGCTACACCTTC.